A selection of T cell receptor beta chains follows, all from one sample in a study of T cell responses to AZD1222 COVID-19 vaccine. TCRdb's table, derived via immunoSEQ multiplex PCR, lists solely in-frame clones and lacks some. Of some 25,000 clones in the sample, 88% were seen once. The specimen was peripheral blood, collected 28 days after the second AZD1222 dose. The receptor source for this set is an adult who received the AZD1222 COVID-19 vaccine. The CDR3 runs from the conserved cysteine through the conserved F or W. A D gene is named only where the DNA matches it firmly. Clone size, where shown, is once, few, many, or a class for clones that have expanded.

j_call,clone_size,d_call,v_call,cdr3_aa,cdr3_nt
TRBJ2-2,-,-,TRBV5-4,CASSLGGASWGNTGELFF,TGTGCCAGCAGCTTGGGAGGGGCTAGCTGGGGGAACACCGGGGAGCTGTTTTTT
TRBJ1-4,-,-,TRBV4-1,CASSQTDRENEKLFF,TGCGCCAGCAGCCAGACGGACAGAGAAAATGAAAAACTGTTTTTT
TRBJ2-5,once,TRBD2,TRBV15,CATSRERGGKETQYF,TGTGCCACCAGCAGAGAGCGGGGGGGAAAAGAGACCCAGTACTTC
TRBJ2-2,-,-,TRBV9,CASSVTPNTGELFF,TGTGCCAGCAGCGTAACACCTAACACCGGGGAGCTGTTTTTT
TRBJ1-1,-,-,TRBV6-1,CASNEALSAFF,TGTGCCAGCAATGAAGCGCTCTCAGCTTTCTTT
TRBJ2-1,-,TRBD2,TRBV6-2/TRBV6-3,CASSYTRGGASILLRANEQFF,TGTGCCAGCAGTTACACCCGCGGGGGGGCGTCGATCCTCCTACGGGCGAATGAGCAGTTCTTC
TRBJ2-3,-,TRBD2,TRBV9,CASSVIGLAGSDTQYF,TGTGCCAGCAGCGTAATAGGACTAGCGGGGTCAGATACGCAGTATTTT
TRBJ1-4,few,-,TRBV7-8,CASSDRRTTNEKLFF,TGTGCCAGCAGTGACCGAAGAACCACTAATGAAAAACTGTTTTTT
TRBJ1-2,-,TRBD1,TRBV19,CASSKVGTASFGYTF,TGTGCCAGTAGTAAAGTGGGGACAGCGTCCTTCGGCTACACCTTC
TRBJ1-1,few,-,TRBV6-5,CASKGTGLGNTEAFF,TGTGCCAGCAAGGGAACAGGGTTGGGGAACACTGAAGCTTTCTTT
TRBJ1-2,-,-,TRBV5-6,CASSLWGNTNYGYTF,TGTGCCAGCAGCTTGTGGGGGAACACTAACTATGGCTACACCTTC
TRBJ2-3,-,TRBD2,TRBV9,CASKETSGMTDTQYF,TGTGCCAGCAAAGAGACTAGCGGAATGACAGATACGCAGTATTTT
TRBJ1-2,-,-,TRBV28,CASSPGGLNYGYTF,TGTGCCAGCAGCCCCGGGGGCCTAAACTATGGCTACACCTTC
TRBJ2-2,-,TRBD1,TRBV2,CASSGGTGANGELFF,TGTGCCAGCAGTGGGGGGACAGGGGCGAACGGGGAGCTGTTTTTT
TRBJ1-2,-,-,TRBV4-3,CASSQGTLGDHYGYTF,TGCGCCAGCAGCCAAGGTACCCTAGGGGATCACTATGGCTACACCTTC
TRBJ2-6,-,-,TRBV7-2,CASSLVGSGANVLTF,TGTGCCAGCAGCTTAGTGGGCTCTGGGGCCAACGTCCTGACTTTC
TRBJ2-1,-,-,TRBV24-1,CATSDLGADEQFF,TGTGCCACCAGTGATTTAGGGGCTGATGAGCAGTTCTTC
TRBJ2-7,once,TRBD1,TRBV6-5,CASRDENRGKYF,TGTGCCAGCAGGGATGAAAACAGGGGGAAATACTTC
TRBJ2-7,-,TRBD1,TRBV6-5,CASSYSGQGKYEQYF,TGTGCCAGCAGTTACTCCGGACAGGGGAAATACGAGCAGTACTTC
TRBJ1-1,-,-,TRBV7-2,CASSLGANTEAFF,TGTGCCAGCAGCTTAGGAGCGAACACTGAAGCTTTCTTT
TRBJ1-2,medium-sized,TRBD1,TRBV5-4,CASSTRTGRYGYTF,TGTGCCAGCAGCACACGGACAGGGAGATATGGCTACACCTTC
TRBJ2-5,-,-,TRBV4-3,CASSLTGQGFETQYF,TGCGCCAGCAGCCTTACGGGACAAGGGTTTGAGACCCAGTACTTC
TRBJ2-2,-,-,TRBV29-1,CSVDSYTGELFF,TGCAGCGTTGATAGCTACACCGGGGAGCTGTTTTTT
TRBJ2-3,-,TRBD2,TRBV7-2,CASSPLHTSGQGTQYF,TGTGCCAGCAGCCCGCTCCATACTAGCGGCCAAGGAACGCAGTATTTT
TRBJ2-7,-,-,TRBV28,CASSSWGGVETYEQYF,TGTGCCAGCAGTTCCTGGGGTGGGGTGGAAACCTACGAGCAGTACTTC
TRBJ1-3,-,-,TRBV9,CASSVDQPGNTIYF,TGTGCCAGCAGCGTAGATCAGCCTGGAAACACCATATATTTT
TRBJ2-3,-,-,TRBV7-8,CASSLGLGAPDTQYF,TGTGCCAGCAGCTTAGGGCTGGGGGCACCAGATACGCAGTATTTT
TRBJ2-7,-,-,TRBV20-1,CSASSREQYF,TGCAGTGCTAGCAGCCGGGAGCAGTACTTC
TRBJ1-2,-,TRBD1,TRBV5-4,CASSPSGTGINYGYTF,TGTGCCAGCAGCCCCTCCGGGACAGGGATCAACTATGGCTACACCTTC
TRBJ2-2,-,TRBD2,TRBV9,CASSVVVSGPTGELFF,TGTGCCAGCAGCGTAGTTGTTAGCGGGCCCACCGGGGAGCTGTTTTTT
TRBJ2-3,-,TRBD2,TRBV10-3,CATRTSGGVDTQYF,TGTGCCACCCGGACTAGCGGGGGTGTGGATACGCAGTATTTT
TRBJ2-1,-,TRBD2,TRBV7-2,CASSLAWLAGGGNEQFF,TGTGCCAGCAGCTTAGCGTGGTTAGCGGGGGGCGGGAATGAGCAGTTCTTC
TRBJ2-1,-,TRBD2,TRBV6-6,CASSGRGSSYNEQFF,TGTGCCAGCAGTGGGAGGGGAAGCTCCTACAATGAGCAGTTCTTC